This TCR beta chain comes out of a study of T-cell memory formation after mild COVID-19. Across the study: Largely donor-specific sequence clusters came from a couple of donors.

TCRdb re-called the 5' RACE reads with MiXCR, one entry per CDR3 protein. The table records about 82,000 distinct CDR3 sequences, more than 10% of them present only once. Findings and caveats of the study: Balance between CD4 and CD8 was seen in clones contracting day 15 to 85, and a CD4+ lean was seen in later expanders. Pre-infection memory contained some responding clones, which suggested that cross-reactive memory had joined.

This CDR3 has 15 residues. Trimming cost V 2 bases and J 4 bases; bases outside gene matches: 2. Germline V lookup: CDR1 SGHAT, CDR2 FQNNGV. Note on this clonotype: The antigen is undetermined.

The sequence was obtained from a man aged 18 to 29 who had mild COVID-19 (a few samples of this study predate the infection). Cell type and time point are not known. Source material: PBMCs or a T cell subset sorted from them (not recorded which). This chain uses TRBV11-2 with TRBJ2-5; 12 nucleotides agree with TRBD2. In DNA form, the CDR3 reads TGTGCCAGCAGCTTACTAGCGGGGGGGGGAGAGACCCAGTACTTC. It is translated as CASSLLAGGGETQYF.